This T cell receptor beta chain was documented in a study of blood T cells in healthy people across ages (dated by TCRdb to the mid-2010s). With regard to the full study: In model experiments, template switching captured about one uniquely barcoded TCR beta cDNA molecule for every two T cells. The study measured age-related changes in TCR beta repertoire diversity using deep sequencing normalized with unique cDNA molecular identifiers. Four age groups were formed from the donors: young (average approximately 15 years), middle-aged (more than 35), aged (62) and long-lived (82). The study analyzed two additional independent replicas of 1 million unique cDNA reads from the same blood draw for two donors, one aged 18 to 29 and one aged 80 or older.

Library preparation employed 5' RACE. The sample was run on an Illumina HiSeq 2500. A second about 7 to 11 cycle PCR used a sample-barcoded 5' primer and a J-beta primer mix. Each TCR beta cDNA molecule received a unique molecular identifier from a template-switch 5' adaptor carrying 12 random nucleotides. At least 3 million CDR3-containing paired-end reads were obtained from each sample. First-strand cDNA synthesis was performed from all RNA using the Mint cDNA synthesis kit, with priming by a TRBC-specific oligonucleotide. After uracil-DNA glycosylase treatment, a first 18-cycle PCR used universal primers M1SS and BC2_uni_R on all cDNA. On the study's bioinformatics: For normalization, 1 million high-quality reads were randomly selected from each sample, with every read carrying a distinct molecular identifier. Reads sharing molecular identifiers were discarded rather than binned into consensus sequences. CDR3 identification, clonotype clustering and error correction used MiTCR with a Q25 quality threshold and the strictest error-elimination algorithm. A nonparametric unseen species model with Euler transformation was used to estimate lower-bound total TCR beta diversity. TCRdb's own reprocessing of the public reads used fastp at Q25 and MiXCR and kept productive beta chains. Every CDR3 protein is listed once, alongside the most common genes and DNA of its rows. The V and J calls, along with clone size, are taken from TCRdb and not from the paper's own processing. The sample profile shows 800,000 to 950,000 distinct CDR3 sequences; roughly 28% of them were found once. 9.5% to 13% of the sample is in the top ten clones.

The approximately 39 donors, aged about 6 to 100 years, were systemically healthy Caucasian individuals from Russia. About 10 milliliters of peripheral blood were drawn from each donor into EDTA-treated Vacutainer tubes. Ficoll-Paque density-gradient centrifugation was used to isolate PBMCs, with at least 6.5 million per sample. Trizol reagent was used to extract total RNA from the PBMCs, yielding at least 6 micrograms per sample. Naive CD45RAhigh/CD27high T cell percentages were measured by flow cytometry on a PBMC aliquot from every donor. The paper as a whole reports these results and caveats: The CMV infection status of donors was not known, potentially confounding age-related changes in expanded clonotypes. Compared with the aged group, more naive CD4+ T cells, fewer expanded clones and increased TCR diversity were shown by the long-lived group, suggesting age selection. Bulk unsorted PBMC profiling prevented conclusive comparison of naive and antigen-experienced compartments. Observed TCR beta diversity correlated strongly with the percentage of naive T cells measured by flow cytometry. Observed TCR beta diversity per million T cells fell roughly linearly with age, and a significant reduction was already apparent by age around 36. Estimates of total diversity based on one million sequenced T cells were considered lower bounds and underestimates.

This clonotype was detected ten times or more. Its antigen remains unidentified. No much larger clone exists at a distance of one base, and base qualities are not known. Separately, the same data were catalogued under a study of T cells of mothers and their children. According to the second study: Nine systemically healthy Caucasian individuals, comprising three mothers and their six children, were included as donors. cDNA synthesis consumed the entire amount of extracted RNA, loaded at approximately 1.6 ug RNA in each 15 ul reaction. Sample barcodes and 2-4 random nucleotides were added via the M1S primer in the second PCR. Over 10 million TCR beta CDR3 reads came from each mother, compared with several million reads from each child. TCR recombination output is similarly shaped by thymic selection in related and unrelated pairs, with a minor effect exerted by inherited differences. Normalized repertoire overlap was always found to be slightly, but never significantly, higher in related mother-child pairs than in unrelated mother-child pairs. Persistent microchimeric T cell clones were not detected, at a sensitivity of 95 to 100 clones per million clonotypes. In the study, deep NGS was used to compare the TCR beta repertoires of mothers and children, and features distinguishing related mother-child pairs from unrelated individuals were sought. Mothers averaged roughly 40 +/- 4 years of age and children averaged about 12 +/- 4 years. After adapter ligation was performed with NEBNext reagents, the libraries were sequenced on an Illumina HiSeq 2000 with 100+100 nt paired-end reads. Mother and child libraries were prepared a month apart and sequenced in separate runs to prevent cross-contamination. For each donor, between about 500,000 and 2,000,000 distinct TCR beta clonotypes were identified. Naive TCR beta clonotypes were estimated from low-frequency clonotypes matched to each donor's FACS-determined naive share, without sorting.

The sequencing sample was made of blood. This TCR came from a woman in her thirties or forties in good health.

The nucleotide sequence is given as TGCAGTGCTAGAGAAGACTACGAGCAGTACTTC. Its translation is CSAREDYEQYF. The chain uses TRBV20-1 and TRBJ2-7, with the identity of the D gene unclear. Trimming costs V 0 bases and J 3 bases, and their ends lie 3 bases apart. From its cysteine to its phenylalanine, the CDR3 spans 11 amino acids. Here the CDR3 DNA is all that survives: 33 bases in frame from base 1. The germline V gene encodes CDR1 DFQATT and CDR2 SNEGSKA (reference sequence).